One and the same sample provided the 10 T cell receptor beta chains below, sequenced in a study of blood T cells in healthy people across ages. A second about 7 to 11 cycle PCR used barcoded and J-beta primers. TCRdb re-called the 5' RACE reads with MiXCR, one entry per CDR3 protein. The table shows 500,000 to 650,000 distinct CDR3 sequences, with 27% occurring only once. Another study also made use of these data, one on T cells of mothers and their children.

Sample: blood. The origin of the receptors is a boy under 10 years old in good health.

This clonotype has more than one count but fewer than ten. V gene TRBV20-1 combines with J gene TRBJ1-4; unclear D gene. Germline V gives CDR1 DFQATT, CDR2 SNEGSKA (reference sequence). The ends were cut back, 6 bases at V and 8 bases at J, with 7 bases in the middle. The CDR3 covers 10 residues. DNA for the CDR3: TGCAGTGCCCCGCAGGAAAAACTGTTTTTT. The encoded protein is CSAPQEKLFF.

This chain uses TRBV28 with TRBJ2-5, with D uncertain. The CDR3 has 14 residues. Trimming pared 3 bases from V and 1 base from J, leaving 9 bases between. Germline V lookup: CDR1 MDHEN, CDR2 SYDVKM. The CDR3 DNA reads as TGTGCCAGCAGTTTTTCCCCGGTCCAAGAGACCCAGTACTTC. Its translation: CASSFSPVQETQYF.

CDR3 sequence: CASSTGPQLSGANVLTF. CDR3 nucleotides: TGTGCCAGTAGTACCGGGCCGCAACTCTCTGGGGCCAACGTCCTGACTTTC. The J gene is TRBJ2-6, the V gene TRBV19, with D uncertain. V lost 4 bases to trimming and J lost 0 bases, with 13 bases between them. The CDR3 has 17 residues. The germline gives CDR1 LNHDA, CDR2 SQIVND (reference sequence).

This clonotype was seen a few times. The chain recombines TRBV10-3 with TRBJ2-5; D is uncertain. Trimming shortened V by 0 bases and J by 0 bases, and 5 bases separated the two germline ends. Germline CDR1 ENHRY, CDR2 SYGVKD. This CDR3 has 14 amino acids. CDR3 bases: TGTGCCATCAGTGAGTCGAACAACCAAGAGACCCAGTACTTC. Protein sequence: CAISESNNQETQYF.

The rearrangement uses TRBV5-1 and TRBJ2-5, with 8 bases identical to TRBD2. The J call may be incorrect, as the DNA end agrees better with TRBJ2-1. The length of the CDR3 is 15 residues. The germline V gene has CDR1 SGHRS and CDR2 YFSETQ. CDR3 amino acids: CASSKREGLDSEQFF. CDR3 nucleotide sequence: TGCGCCAGCAGCAAACGGGAGGGCCTGGACAGTGAGCAGTTCTTC.

This rearrangement joins TRBV6-6 to TRBJ1-6; D unresolved. The CDR3 has 15 residues. CDR1 is MNHNY, CDR2 SVGAGI, per germline (reference sequence). V lost 0 bases, J lost 5 bases, and 8 bases lay in between. The CDR3 reads CASSYSGTDNSPLHF. The CDR3 DNA sequence: TGTGCCAGCAGTTACTCGGGCACGGATAATTCACCCCTCCACTTT.

CDR3 nucleotides: TGTGCCAGCAGTATAATAGGGGAGAATGAGCAGTTCTTC. Its translation: CASSIIGENEQFF. The chain is built from TRBV27 and TRBJ2-1, with D perhaps matching TRBD1 or TRBD2 (5 bases each). CDR3 length equals 13 residues. The germline V gene encodes CDR1 MNHEY and CDR2 SMNVEV (reference sequence). V gave up 5 bases and J gave up 7 bases, with 12 bases separating them.

The chain recombines TRBV27 with TRBJ1-2; D gene ambiguous. This CDR3 spans 14 amino acids. The V gene's germline CDR1 is MNHEY and CDR2 SMNVEV (reference sequence). V was trimmed by 0 bases and J by 3 bases, leaving 8 bases between them. Here the CDR3 reads CASSLSSTDYGYTF. The CDR3 DNA is TGTGCCAGCAGTTTATCGAGTACGGACTATGGCTACACCTTC.

The chain couples TRBV7-6 to TRBJ1-2, with 8 bases matching TRBD1. Per the germline V gene, CDR1 is SGHVS and CDR2 is FNYEAQ. This CDR3 is built from 17 residues. V lost 2 bases to trimming and J lost 2 bases; unmatched junction nucleotides: 10. The CDR3 spells CASSLRPPDRENYGYTF. CDR3 nucleotide sequence: TGTGCCAGCAGCTTAAGGCCCCCGGACAGGGAGAACTATGGCTACACCTTC.

V and J are TRBV6-5 and TRBJ1-1; D is unresolved. Trimming took 8 bases from V and 5 from J, leaving 6 bases between them. This CDR3 region has 10 residues. Germline lookup yields CDR1 MNHEY and CDR2 SVGAGI. CDR3 in amino acids: CASGRTEAFF. CDR3 nucleotides: TGTGCCAGCGGAAGGACTGAAGCTTTCTTT.